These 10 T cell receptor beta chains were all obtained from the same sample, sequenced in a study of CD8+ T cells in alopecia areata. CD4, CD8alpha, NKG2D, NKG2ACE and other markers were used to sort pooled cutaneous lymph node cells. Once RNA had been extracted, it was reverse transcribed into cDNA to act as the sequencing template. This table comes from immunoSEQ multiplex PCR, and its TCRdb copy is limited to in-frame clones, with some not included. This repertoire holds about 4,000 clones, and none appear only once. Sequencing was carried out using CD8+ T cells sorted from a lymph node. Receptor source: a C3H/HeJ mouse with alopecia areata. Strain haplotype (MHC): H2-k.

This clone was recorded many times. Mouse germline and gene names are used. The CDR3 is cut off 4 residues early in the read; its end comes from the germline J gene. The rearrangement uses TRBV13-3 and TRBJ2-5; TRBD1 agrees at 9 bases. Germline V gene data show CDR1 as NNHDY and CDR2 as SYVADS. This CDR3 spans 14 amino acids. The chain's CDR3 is CASSATGGADTQYF. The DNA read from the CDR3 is TGTGCCAGCAGTGCAACAGGGGGCGCTGAC.

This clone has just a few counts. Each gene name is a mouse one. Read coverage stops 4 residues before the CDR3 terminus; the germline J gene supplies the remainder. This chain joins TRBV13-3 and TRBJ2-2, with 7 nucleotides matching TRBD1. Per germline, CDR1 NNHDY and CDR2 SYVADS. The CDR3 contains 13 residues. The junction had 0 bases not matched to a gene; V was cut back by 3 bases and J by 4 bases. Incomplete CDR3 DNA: TGTGCCAGCAGTGGGACAGGCACCGGG. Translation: CASSGTGTG. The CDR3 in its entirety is CASSGTGTGQLYF.

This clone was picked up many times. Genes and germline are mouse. CDR3 sequence: CTCSADGGTLYAEQFF. The sequenced CDR3 bases are TGCACCTGCAGTGCAGATGGGGGGACTCTCTATGCT. This chain connects TRBV1 to TRBJ2-1, with 7 bases matching TRBD2. The DNA ends 4 residues before the CDR3 does, and the rest of the CDR3 is filled in from the germline J gene. Germline V gene data show CDR1 as NSQYPW and CDR2 as LRSPGD (reference sequence). CDR3 length: 16 amino acids. V shed 0 bases, J shed 3 bases, and the junction held 5 bases outside the gene matches.

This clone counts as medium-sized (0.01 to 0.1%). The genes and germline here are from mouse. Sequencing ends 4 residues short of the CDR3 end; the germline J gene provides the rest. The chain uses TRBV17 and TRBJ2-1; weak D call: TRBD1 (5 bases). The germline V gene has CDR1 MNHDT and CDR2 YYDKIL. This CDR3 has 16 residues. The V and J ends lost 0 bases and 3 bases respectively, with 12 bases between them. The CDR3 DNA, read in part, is TGTGCTAGCAGTAGAGATCCCGGACAAGTCTATGCT. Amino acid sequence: CASSRDPGQVYA. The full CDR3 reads CASSRDPGQVYAEQFF.

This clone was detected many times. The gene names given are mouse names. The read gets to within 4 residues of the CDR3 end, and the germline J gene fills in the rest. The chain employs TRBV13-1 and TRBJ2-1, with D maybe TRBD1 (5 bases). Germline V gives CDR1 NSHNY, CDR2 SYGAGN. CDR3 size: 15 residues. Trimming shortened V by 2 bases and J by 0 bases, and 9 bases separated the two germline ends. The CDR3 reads CASSDMDNNYAEQFF. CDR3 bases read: TGTGCCAGCAGTGACATGGACAATAACTATGCT.

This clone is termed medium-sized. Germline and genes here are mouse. The CDR3 reads CASSPDISYEQYF. The DNA read from the CDR3 is TGTGCCAGCAGCCCGGACATCTCCTAT. The chain couples TRBV19 to TRBJ2-7; tentative D call: TRBD1 (5 bases). With the read ending 4 residues before the CDR3 end, the germline J gene is used to fill in that end. Trimming cost V 5 bases and J 0 bases, with 9 bases left between them. CDR1 and CDR2 from the germline V gene are FNHDT and SITEND (reference sequence). The CDR3 is made up of 13 amino acids.

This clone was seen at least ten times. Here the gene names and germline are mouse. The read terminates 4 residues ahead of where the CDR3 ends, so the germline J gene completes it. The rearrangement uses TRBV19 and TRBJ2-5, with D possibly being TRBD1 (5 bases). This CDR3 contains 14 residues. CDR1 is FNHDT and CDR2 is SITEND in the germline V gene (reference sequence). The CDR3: CASSKRQGRDTQYF. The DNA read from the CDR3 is TGTGCCAGCAGTAAAAGGCAGGGAAGGGAC. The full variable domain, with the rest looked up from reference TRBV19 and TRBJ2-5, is GGIITQTPKFLIGQEGQKLTLKCQQNFNHDTMYWYRQDSGKGLRLIYYSITENDLQKGDLSEGYDASREKKSSFSLTVTSAQKNEMAVFLCASSKRQGRDTQYFGPGTRLLVL.

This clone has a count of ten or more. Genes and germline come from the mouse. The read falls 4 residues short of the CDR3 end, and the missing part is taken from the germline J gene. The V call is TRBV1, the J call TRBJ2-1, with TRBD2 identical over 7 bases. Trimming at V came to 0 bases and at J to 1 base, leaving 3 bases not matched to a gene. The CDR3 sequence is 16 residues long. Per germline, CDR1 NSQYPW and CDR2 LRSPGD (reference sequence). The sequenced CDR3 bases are TGCACCTGCAGTGCAGATGGCTGGGGGAACTATGCT. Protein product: CTCSADGWGNYA. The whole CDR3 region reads CTCSADGWGNYAEQFF.

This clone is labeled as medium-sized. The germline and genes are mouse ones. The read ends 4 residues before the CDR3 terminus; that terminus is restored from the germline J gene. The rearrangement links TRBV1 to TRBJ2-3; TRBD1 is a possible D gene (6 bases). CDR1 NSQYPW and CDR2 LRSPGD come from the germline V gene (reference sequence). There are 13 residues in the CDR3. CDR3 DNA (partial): TGCACCTGCAGTGCGGCAGGGGAAGAA. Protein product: CTCSAAGEE. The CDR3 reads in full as CTCSAAGEETLYF.

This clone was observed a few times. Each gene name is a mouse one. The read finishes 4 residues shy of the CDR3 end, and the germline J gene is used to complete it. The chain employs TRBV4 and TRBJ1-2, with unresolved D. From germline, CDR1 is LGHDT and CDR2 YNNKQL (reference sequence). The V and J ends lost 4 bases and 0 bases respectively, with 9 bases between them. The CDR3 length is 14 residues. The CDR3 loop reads CASSFRSANSDYTF. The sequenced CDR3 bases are TGTGCCAGCAGCTTCCGGTCAGCAAACTCC.